The T cell receptor (beta chain) described here comes from a study of blood T cell repertoires in COVID-19. As for the study in general: PBMCs, B-cell-depleted T cells, or T cells provided the cDNA or gDNA that made up the material.

Germline CDR1 MNHEY, CDR2 SVGAGI. The length of the CDR3 is 15 residues. J lost 2 bases, V lost 3 bases, and 4 bases had no gene match. Assay: immunoSEQ multiplex PCR; the TCRdb copy retains only in-frame clones and omits some. The sample yields 250,000 to 300,000 clones, about 86% seen once. The TCR sequence derives from a man aged 25 to 40 with acute COVID-19. Sequences were obtained from PBMCs or T cells enriched from blood (not recorded which). This chain joins TRBV6-5 and TRBJ2-3; 8 nucleotides line up with TRBD1. The CDR3 DNA is TGTGCCAGCAGTTATCAGGGGGCACTCACAGATACGCAGTATTTT. Translating gives CASSYQGALTDTQYF.